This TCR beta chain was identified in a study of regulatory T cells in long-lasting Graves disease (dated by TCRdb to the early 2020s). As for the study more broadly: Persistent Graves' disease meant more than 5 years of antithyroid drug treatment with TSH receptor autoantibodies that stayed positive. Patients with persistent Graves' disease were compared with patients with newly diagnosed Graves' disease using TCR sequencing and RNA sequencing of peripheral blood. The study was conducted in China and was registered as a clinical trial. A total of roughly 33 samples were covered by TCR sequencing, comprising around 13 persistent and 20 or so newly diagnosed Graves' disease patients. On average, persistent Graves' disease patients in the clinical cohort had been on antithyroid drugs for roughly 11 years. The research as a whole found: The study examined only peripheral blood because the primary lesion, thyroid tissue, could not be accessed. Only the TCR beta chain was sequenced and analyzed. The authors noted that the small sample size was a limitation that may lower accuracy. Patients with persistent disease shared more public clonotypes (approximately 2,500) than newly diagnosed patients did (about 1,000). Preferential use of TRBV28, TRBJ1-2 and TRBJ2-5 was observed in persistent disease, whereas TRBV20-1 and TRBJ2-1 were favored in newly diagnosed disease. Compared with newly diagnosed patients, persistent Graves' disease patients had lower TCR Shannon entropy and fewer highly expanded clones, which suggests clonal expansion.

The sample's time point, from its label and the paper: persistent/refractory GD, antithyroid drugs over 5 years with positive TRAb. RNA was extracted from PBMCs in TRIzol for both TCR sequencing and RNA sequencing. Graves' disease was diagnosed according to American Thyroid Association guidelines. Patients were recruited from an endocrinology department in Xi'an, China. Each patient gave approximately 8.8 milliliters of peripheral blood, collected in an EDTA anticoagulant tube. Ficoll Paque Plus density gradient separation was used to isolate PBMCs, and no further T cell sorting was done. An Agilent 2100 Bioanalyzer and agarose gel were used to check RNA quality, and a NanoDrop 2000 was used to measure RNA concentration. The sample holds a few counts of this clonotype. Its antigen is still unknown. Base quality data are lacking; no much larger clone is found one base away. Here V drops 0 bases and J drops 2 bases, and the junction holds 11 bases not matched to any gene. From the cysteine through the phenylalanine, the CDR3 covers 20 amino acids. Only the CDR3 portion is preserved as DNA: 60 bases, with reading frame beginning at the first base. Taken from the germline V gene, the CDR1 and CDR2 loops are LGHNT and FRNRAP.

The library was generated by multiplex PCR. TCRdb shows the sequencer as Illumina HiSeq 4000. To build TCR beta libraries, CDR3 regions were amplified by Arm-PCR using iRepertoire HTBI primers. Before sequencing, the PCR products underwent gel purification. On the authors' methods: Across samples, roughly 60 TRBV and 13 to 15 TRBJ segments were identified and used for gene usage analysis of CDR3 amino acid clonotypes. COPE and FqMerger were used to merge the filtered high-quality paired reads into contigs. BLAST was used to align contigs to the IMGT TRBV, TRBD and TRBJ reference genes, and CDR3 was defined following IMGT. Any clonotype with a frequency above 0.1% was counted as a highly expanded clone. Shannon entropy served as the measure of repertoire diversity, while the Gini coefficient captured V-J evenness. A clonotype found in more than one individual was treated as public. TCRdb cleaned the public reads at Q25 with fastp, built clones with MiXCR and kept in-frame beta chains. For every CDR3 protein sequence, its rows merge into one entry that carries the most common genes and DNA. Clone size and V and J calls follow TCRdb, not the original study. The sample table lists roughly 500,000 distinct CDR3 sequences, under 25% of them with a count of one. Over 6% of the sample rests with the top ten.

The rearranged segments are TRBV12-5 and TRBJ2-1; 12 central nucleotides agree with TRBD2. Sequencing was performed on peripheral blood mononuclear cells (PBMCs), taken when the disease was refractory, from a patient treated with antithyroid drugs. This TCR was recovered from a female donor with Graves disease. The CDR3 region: CASGLVTTSGRFVAYNEQFF. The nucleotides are TGTGCTAGTGGTTTGGTTACGACTAGCGGGAGATTCGTTGCCTACAATGAGCAGTTCTTC.